This paragraph reports one TCR beta chain. The antigen remains unidentified. This sample's treatment: approximately 11-day PBMC culture with coronavirus spike peptide pools or control peptides (ViraFEST assay). The data stem from a study of vaccination and CD4 T cells after COVID-19. Study details: Samples were taken after vaccination, a median of around 78 days after dose two, with a range of 14 to 241.

The Oncomine TCR Beta short-read assay was what sequenced the DNA obtained from cultured CD4+ T cells. Genomic DNA from cultured CD4+ T cells was extracted. One entry per CDR3 protein, called by TCRdb with MiXCR from the PCR reads. Of about 9,100 distinct CDR3 sequences in the sample, roughly 71% were seen once. Trimming stripped 8 bases from V and 11 bases from J, with 18 bases between. CDR1 SNHLY and CDR2 FYNNEI come from the germline V gene. The length of the CDR3 is 12 residues. Source material: CD4+ T cells from blood, cultured in vitro. The receptor was isolated from a human donor who had recovered from COVID-19. This chain joins TRBV2 and TRBJ1-1, with D possibly TRBD1 on 6 matching bases. CDR3 nucleotides: TGTGCCAGCGGAGAAGGGGGACTGAGGGCTTTCTTT. Its translation: CASGEGGLRAFF.